Listed below are T cell receptor beta chains from one sample, sequenced in a study of blood T cell repertoires in COVID-19. The protocol was immunoSEQ multiplex PCR, while the TCRdb copy is restricted to in-frame clones and leaves out a portion. The sample has 450,000 or so clones, 75% to 90% seen once. The sample was peripheral blood. The receptor set was obtained from a man between 18 and 29 years old with COVID-19, enrolled during active disease. Both conserved end residues are part of each CDR3. A D gene is named only where the DNA matches it firmly. Only some rows state a clone size, as once, few, many or a class for expanded clones.

size	V	J	D	DNA	CDR3
NA	TRBV7-8	TRBJ2-1	NA	TGTGCCAGCAGCCAGACTCGCCGGCGGACACTCTACAATGAGCAGTTCTTC	CASSQTRRRTLYNEQFF
NA	TRBV6-1	TRBJ2-5	NA	TGTGCCAGCAGTGAAGGAGGCAGCTACTACCAAGAGACCCAGTACTTC	CASSEGGSYYQETQYF
NA	TRBV6-5	TRBJ2-7	TRBD2	TGTGCCAGCAGTACACACCCGGGGGGAACCTACGAGCAGTACTTC	CASSTHPGGTYEQYF
NA	TRBV11-3	TRBJ2-7	NA	TGTGCCAGCAGCTCCCCCAGGGGGAGGTACGAGCAGTACTTC	CASSSPRGRYEQYF
NA	TRBV9	TRBJ1-4	NA	TGTGCCAGCAGCGTAGGAGGGCTGGGGAATGAAAAACTGTTTTTT	CASSVGGLGNEKLFF
NA	TRBV28	TRBJ2-4	NA	TGTGCCAGCAGTTTAGGTCCGAACCTAGGACAGGGAGGGTTTGGCATTCAGTACTTC	CASSLGPNLGQGGFGIQYF
once	TRBV5-1	TRBJ1-4	NA	TGCGCCAGCAAATTGCAGGGGTACGAAAAACTGTTTTTT	CASKLQGYEKLFF
NA	TRBV19	TRBJ1-1	TRBD1	TGTGCCAGTAGTATAATAACAGGGGATAGGGAAGCTTTCTTT	CASSIITGDREAFF
NA	TRBV5-1	TRBJ1-1	NA	TGCGCCAGCAGCGGGGACAATTTTGAAGCTTTCTTT	CASSGDNFEAFF
few	TRBV5-6	TRBJ1-1	TRBD1	TGTGCCAGCAGCGCCGGGACAGGTTGGAATGAAGCTTTCTTT	CASSAGTGWNEAFF
NA	TRBV9	TRBJ2-1	TRBD2	TGTGCCAGCAGTGAAAGCGGGAGCTCCTACAATGAGCAGTTCTTC	CASSESGSSYNEQFF
NA	TRBV25-1	TRBJ2-1	TRBD2	TGTGCCAGCAGCGGCGGGGGGGCCTTGGATGAGCAGTTCTTC	CASSGGGALDEQFF
NA	TRBV5-1	TRBJ1-4	NA	TGCGCCAGCAGCTTCGCAGGCCAGACGATGGAAAAACTGTTTTTT	CASSFAGQTMEKLFF
NA	TRBV19	TRBJ2-7	NA	TGTGCCAGTAGTATAGGGGGACACCTATCCTACGAGCAGTACTTC	CASSIGGHLSYEQYF
NA	TRBV18	TRBJ1-2	NA	TGTGCCAGCTCACCCGACAGTACTAACTATGGCTACACCTTC	CASSPDSTNYGYTF